The clone carrying this T cell receptor beta chain was detected only once. This sample was included in a study of CD8 T cells in Susac syndrome. The CDR3 covers 14 residues. Trimming pared 4 bases from V and 7 bases from J, leaving 17 bases between. Germline-derived CDR1 and CDR2 are SGDLS and YYNGEE. Random-hexamer reverse transcription was applied to 0.5 to 1 ug RNA. TCRdb re-called the immunoSEQ multiplex PCR reads through MiXCR, storing one row per CDR3 protein. This sample carries some 170,000 distinct CDR3 sequences, about 95% of them seen once, and the ten largest clones take about 0.1%. The J gene is TRBJ1-1, the V gene TRBV9, with D perhaps TRBD1 (5 bases). This TCR derives from a human donor in good health. The sequencing input was CD4+ T cells from PBMCs. CDR3 sequence (DNA): TGTGCCAGCAGCCCCCCAGGGCCGAGCGGTGAAGCTTTCTTT. It translates to CASSPPGPSGEAFF. The full variable domain, rest sourced from reference TRBV9 and TRBJ1-1, is DSGVTQTPKHLITATGQRVTLRCSPRSGDLSVYWYQQSLDQGLQFLIQYYNGEERAKGNILERFSAQQFPDLHSELNLSSLELGDSALYFCASSPPGPSGEAFFGQGTRLTVV.